These 21 T cell receptor beta chains were sequenced from one sample in a study of T cell responses to AZD1222 COVID-19 vaccine (dated by TCRdb to about 2021). The method was the immunoSEQ multiplex PCR assay. TCRdb holds this immuneACCESS table with in-frame rearrangements only. Some clones are missing; in checked studies, unresolved V genes explain under half, and the rest has no known cause. The sample records 140,000 to 150,000 clones, 86% of which are singletons. The ten largest make up approximately 5% of the sample. The meaning of the sample's time point label: about 28 days (+/-7) after the second vaccine dose. Sequencing was performed on peripheral blood, taken 28 days after the second AZD1222 dose. The receptor source for this set is an adult who received the AZD1222 COVID-19 vaccine.

This clone came up once. The chain is built from TRBV28 and TRBJ1-6; 7 nucleotides match TRBD1. The CDR3 consists of 12 residues. The V gene end was trimmed by 11 bases and the J gene end by 6 bases; junction bases not matched to a gene: 4. Germline V gives CDR1 MDHEN, CDR2 SYDVKM. The chain's CDR3 is CAAGQLNSPLHF. In nucleotides, the CDR3 is TGTGCCGCGGGACAGCTTAATTCACCCCTCCACTTT.

The chain joins TRBV6-5 to TRBJ2-1; D is possibly TRBD1 or TRBD2 (5 bases each). V dropped 6 bases and J dropped 8 bases, with 11 bases sitting between them. This CDR3 spans 12 amino acids. The germline gives CDR1 MNHEY, CDR2 SVGAGI. The CDR3 DNA sequence: TGTGCCAGCAGCCAGAGGGGAGATGAGCAGTTCTTC. It translates to CASSQRGDEQFF.

This chain links TRBV27 with TRBJ2-5; a weak D match, TRBD1 (6 bases). The CDR3 covers 15 residues. V shed 5 bases and J shed 5 bases, with 18 bases lying between them. The V gene's germline CDR1 is MNHEY and CDR2 SMNVEV (reference sequence). The DNA for the CDR3 is TGTGCCAGCAGTCCCCACAGGGTGGGTCTTGAGACCCAGTACTTC. Its translation: CASSPHRVGLETQYF.

The chain couples TRBV30 to TRBJ1-1, with D unresolved. V was cut by 1 base and J by 1 base, with 7 bases left in between. The CDR3 runs to 13 residues. Germline CDR1 is GTSNPN and CDR2 is SVGIG (reference sequence). The CDR3 reads CAWSGQANTEAFF. In DNA form, the CDR3 reads TGTGCCTGGAGTGGACAAGCGAACACTGAAGCTTTCTTT.

The chain couples TRBV19 to TRBJ2-2; TRBD2 aligns across 7 bases. The CDR3 loop spans 15 amino acids. The trim removed 9 bases at V and 3 bases at J, leaving 10 bases unmatched. Germline CDR1 LNHDA, CDR2 SQIVND (reference sequence). The CDR3: CASRARSGDTGELFF. The CDR3 coding sequence is TGTGCCAGCCGAGCGAGAAGCGGGGACACCGGGGAGCTGTTTTTT.

This CDR3 reads CASSSGLAGEQFF. The CDR3 nucleotides read TGTGCCAGCAGCTCGGGACTAGCGGGAGAACAGTTCTTC. J is TRBJ2-1 and V is TRBV11-3; 14 nucleotides agree with TRBD2. Germline V gene lookup returns CDR1 SGHNT and CDR2 YENEEA. The CDR3 totals 13 residues. Trimming removed 4 bases from V and 13 bases from J; junction bases left unmatched: 3.

This clone appeared once. V usage is TRBV5-1 and J usage is TRBJ1-1, with D uncertain. Looked up from germline, CDR1 is SGHRS and CDR2 is YFSETQ. The CDR3 runs to 15 residues. Trimming removed 3 bases at V and 1 base at J, with 13 bases between. The CDR3 loop is CASSWQEAANTEAFF. The CDR3 DNA reads TGCGCCAGCAGCTGGCAAGAGGCAGCGAACACTGAAGCTTTCTTT.

The rearrangement uses TRBV19 and TRBJ2-7, with TRBD1 matching 8 bases. This CDR3 spans 15 amino acids. The V and J ends lost 5 bases and 1 base, in that order; junction bases with no gene match: 7. CDR1 and CDR2 (germline): LNHDA, SQIVND (reference sequence). The CDR3 DNA is TGTGCCAGTAGTGATCACGGGACAGGATCCTACGAGCAGTACTTC. Protein sequence: CASSDHGTGSYEQYF.

The chain is built from TRBV5-1 and TRBJ1-5; D possibly corresponds to TRBD1 (5 bases). V lost 0 bases and J lost 3, with 10 bases in between. CDR3 size: 15 residues. The germline CDR1 and CDR2 sequences are SGHRS and YFSETQ. The CDR3 DNA is TGCGCCAGCAGCTTGGCAGGGAACCCCAATCAGCCCCAGCATTTT. The encoded protein is CASSLAGNPNQPQHF.

V and J are TRBV25-1 and TRBJ2-1; 8 positions match TRBD2. The CDR3 has 14 residues. V shed 4 bases and J 7 bases; nucleotides not matched to a gene: 6. Germline V gene lookup returns CDR1 MGHDK and CDR2 SYGVNS. CDR3 residues: CASSVSGSRNEQFF. DNA for the CDR3: TGTGCCAGCAGTGTCAGCGGGAGTAGGAATGAGCAGTTCTTC. Full variable domain (missing parts from reference TRBV25-1 and TRBJ2-1): EADIYQTPRYLVIGTGKKITLECSQTMGHDKMYWYQQDPGMELHLIHYSYGVNSTEKGDLSSESTVSRIRTEHFPLTLESARPSHTSQYLCASSVSGSRNEQFFGPGTRLTVL.

The V gene is TRBV3-1 (or the pseudogene TRBV3-2), the J gene TRBJ2-3; no reliable D call. The CDR3 covers 12 residues. Germline V gives CDR1 LGHDT, CDR2 YNNKEL (reference sequence). The V end was cut by 2 bases, the J end by 2 bases, with 2 bases between. The CDR3 region is CASSQITDTQYF. The CDR3 DNA reads TGTGCCAGCAGCCAAATCACAGATACGCAGTATTTT.

The rearrangement uses TRBV4-1 and TRBJ1-1, with TRBD1 as a possible D gene (6 bases). The CDR3 is made up of 16 amino acids. Trimming pared 5 bases from V and 7 bases from J, leaving 23 bases between. Germline lookup yields CDR1 MGHRA and CDR2 YSYEKL. The CDR3 DNA reads TGCGCCAGCAGCAACCGAGGGGGGGTAAAGATCGGTGAAGCTTTCTTT. Protein sequence: CASSNRGGVKIGEAFF.

This clone was counted once. The gene calls are TRBV9 and TRBJ1-1; no clear D. CDR1 and CDR2 from the germline V gene are SGDLS and YYNGEE. The CDR3 loop spans 14 amino acids. V was trimmed by 4 bases and J by 10 bases, leaving 20 bases between them. CDR3 region: CASSLLGSEIGAFF. The DNA of the CDR3 is TGTGCCAGCAGCCTCCTGGGGTCGGAGATAGGAGCTTTCTTT.

The rearrangement uses TRBV10-1 and TRBJ2-7; 8 bases agree with TRBD1. Germline V gene data show CDR1 as WNHNN and CDR2 as SYGVQD (reference sequence). J gave up 3 bases and V 1 base, and 5 bases lay outside the gene matches. The CDR3 sequence is 15 residues long. The CDR3 sequence is CASSELQGGNYEQYF. The DNA of the CDR3 is TGCGCCAGCAGTGAGTTACAGGGGGGAAACTACGAGCAGTACTTC.

The chain carries TRBV21-1 and TRBJ1-4. TRBV21-1 is classified as a pseudogene. The CDR3 spans 15 residues. The CDR3 spells CASSNKIRTDEKLFF. CDR3 in DNA: TGTGCCAGCAGCAACAAGATTCGGACGGATGAAAAACTGTTTTTT.

The chain uses TRBV2 and TRBJ1-1, with a possible D match to TRBD1 (5 bases). This CDR3 has 15 residues. The germline V gene has CDR1 SNHLY and CDR2 FYNNEI. Trimming pared 3 bases from V and 1 base from J, leaving 12 bases between. CDR3 nucleotide sequence: TGTGCCAGCAGTGAGTTGGGGCCGGAGAACACTGAAGCTTTCTTT. As protein: CASSELGPENTEAFF.

The chain combines TRBV5-1 with TRBJ1-2; the D gene is possibly TRBD1 (5 bases). This CDR3 has 13 residues. CDR1 and CDR2 (germline): SGHRS, YFSETQ. V was pared by 6 bases and J by 4 bases, with 13 bases between. CDR3 sequence reads: CASTQGYIYGYTF. In nucleotides, the CDR3 is TGCGCCAGCACGCAGGGTTATATCTATGGCTACACCTTC.

V usage is TRBV5-1 and J usage is TRBJ2-1, with 7 bases fitting TRBD2. After removal of 0 bases from V and 4 bases from J, the junction contained 7 bases not matched to a gene. Germline CDR1 SGHRS, CDR2 YFSETQ. The CDR3 contains 16 residues. The CDR3 loop is CASSLVVTSRYNEQFF. The DNA of the CDR3 is TGCGCCAGCAGCTTGGTCGTGACTAGCAGGTACAATGAGCAGTTCTTC. Full variable domain (rest looked up from reference TRBV5-1 and TRBJ2-1): KAGVTQTPRYLIKTRGQQVTLSCSPISGHRSVSWYQQTPGQGLQFLFEYFSETQRNKGNFPGRFSGRQFSNSRSEMNVSTLELGDSALYLCASSLVVTSRYNEQFFGPGTRLTVL.

Note on this clone: The junction does not match germline at one end; this may be a read error. The chain links TRBV14 to TRBJ2-5, with D perhaps TRBD1 or TRBD2 (5 bases each). The CDR3 length is 14 residues. Germline CDR1 is SGHDN and CDR2 is FVKESK. CDR3 bases: TGTGCCAGCAGCCAAGGAGGGGCCCCAGAGGCCCAGTACTTC. Protein sequence: CASSQGGAPEAQYF.

The rearrangement joins TRBV7-9 to TRBJ2-6; maybe TRBD1 (7 bases). Germline V gene sequence: CDR1 SEHNR, CDR2 FQNEAQ (reference sequence). The CDR3 length is 16 residues. Trimming took 4 bases from V and 0 from J, leaving 10 bases between them. The CDR3 nucleotides are TGTGCCAGCAGCTCGGGGGACAGCTCTGGGGCCAACGTCCTGACTTTC. This translates into CASSSGDSSGANVLTF.

The DNA for the CDR3 is TGCGCCAGCAGCTTGGAGGGCTATAATTCACCCCTCCACTTT. Protein sequence: CASSLEGYNSPLHF. V gene TRBV5-1 combines with J gene TRBJ1-6, with D hard to call. V shed 0 bases and J shed 3 bases, with 4 bases lying between them. There are 14 residues in the CDR3. Germline CDR1 and CDR2: SGHRS and YFSETQ.